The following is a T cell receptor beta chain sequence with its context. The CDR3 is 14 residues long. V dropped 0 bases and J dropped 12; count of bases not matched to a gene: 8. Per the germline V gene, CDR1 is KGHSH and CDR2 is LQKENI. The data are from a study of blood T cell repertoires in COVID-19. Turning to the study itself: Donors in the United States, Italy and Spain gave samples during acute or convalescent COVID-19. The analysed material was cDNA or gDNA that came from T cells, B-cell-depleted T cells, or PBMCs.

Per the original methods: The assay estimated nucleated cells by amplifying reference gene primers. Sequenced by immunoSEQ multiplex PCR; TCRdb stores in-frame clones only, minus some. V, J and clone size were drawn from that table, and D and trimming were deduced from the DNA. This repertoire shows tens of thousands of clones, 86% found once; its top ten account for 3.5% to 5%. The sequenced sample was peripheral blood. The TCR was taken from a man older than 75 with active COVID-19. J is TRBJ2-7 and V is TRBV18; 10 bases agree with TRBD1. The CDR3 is CASSPPDRGQLRYF. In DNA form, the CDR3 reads TGTGCCAGCTCACCACCCGACAGGGGGCAGCTCCGGTACTTC.